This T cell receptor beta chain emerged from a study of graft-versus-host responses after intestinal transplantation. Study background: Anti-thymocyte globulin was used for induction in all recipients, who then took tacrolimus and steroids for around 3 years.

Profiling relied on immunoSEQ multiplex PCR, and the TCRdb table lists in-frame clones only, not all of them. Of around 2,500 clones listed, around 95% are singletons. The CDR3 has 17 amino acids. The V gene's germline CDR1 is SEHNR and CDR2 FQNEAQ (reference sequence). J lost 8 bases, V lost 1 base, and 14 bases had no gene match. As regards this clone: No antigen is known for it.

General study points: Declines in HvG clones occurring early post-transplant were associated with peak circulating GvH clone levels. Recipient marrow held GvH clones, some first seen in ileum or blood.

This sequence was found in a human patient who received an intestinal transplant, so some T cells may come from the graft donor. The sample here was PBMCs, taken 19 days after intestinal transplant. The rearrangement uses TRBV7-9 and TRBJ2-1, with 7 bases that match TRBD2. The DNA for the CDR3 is TGTGCCAGCAGCTTAGGAGAAGGACTAGGTCGAAAGGATGAGCAGTTCTTC. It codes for CASSLGEGLGRKDEQFF.